Below, 20 T cell receptor beta chains from the same sample are listed, as sequenced in a study of control samples from healthy donors and cancer patients. Produced via immunoSEQ multiplex PCR; TCRdb's table is partial and in-frame only. This table holds 90,000 to 150,000 clones, roughly 90% found once. The sample taken for sequencing was blood. These receptors came from a man in his fifties or sixties in good health.

J is TRBJ2-6 and V is TRBV5-4; unclear D gene. In germline, CDR1 is SGHNT, CDR2 YYREEE (reference sequence). With 0 bases removed from V and 0 bases from J, the gap between germline ends came to 4 bases. This CDR3 spans 15 amino acids. CDR3: CASSLDGSGANVLTF. The CDR3 nucleotides are TGTGCCAGCAGCTTGGATGGCTCTGGGGCCAACGTCCTGACTTTC.

The chain carries TRBV5-1 and TRBJ1-1; tentatively, D is TRBD1 (5 bases). CDR3 length: 15 residues. CDR1 SGHRS and CDR2 YFSETQ come from the germline V gene. With 1 base removed from V and 5 bases from J, the gap between germline ends came to 15 bases. CDR3 in DNA: TGCGCCAGCAGCTTGTCGACAGCCGGGGGGACTGAAGCTTTCTTT. Its translation is CASSLSTAGGTEAFF.

V gene TRBV27 combines with J gene TRBJ2-1; 8 bases are a match to TRBD1. V gave up 3 bases and J gave up 5 bases; unmatched junction bases: 3. The CDR3 is 14 amino acids. From germline, CDR1 is MNHEY and CDR2 SMNVEV (reference sequence). Written as DNA, the CDR3 is TGTGCCAGCAGTTTGACAGGGGCTCACAATGAGCAGTTCTTC. It yields the protein CASSLTGAHNEQFF.

V and J are TRBV3-1 (or the pseudogene TRBV3-2) and TRBJ2-1; 10 nucleotides agree with TRBD2. The J segment lost 0 bases and the V segment lost 1 base, leaving 12 bases of the junction unmatched. In germline, CDR1 is LGHDT, CDR2 YNNKEL (reference sequence). The CDR3 has 20 amino acids. As DNA, the CDR3 is TGTGCCAGCAGCCAAGCCTGGACTAGCGGACCACTGAGCTCCTACAATGAGCAGTTCTTC. It is translated as CASSQAWTSGPLSSYNEQFF.

The chain recombines TRBV9 with TRBJ1-2; D may be TRBD1 (6 bases). CDR3 length: 15 amino acids. The V end was cut by 0 bases, the J end by 7 bases, with 16 bases between. CDR1 is SGDLS, CDR2 YYNGEE, per germline. The CDR3 spells CASSVGVGTPAGYTF. DNA of the CDR3: TGTGCCAGCAGCGTAGGAGTCGGGACACCAGCTGGCTACACCTTC.

The gene calls are TRBV4-1 and TRBJ1-1; 10 nucleotides match TRBD1. J lost 3 bases, V lost 4 bases, and 23 bases had no gene match. The CDR3 has 21 residues. Per germline, CDR1 MGHRA and CDR2 YSYEKL. The chain's CDR3 is CASSPRNYWCPRQGADTEAFF. The CDR3 region has the DNA TGCGCCAGCAGCCCTCGAAATTACTGGTGTCCCAGACAGGGGGCGGACACTGAAGCTTTCTTT.

The rearrangement uses TRBV6-4 and TRBJ1-2; D gene unclear. The CDR3 runs to 12 residues. From germline, CDR1 is MRHNA and CDR2 SNTAGT. V was pared by 9 bases and J by 1 base, with 9 bases between. The CDR3 coding sequence is TGTGCCAGTTCCCAGCTTAACTATGGCTACACCTTC. It is translated as CASSQLNYGYTF.

The J gene is TRBJ2-7, the V gene TRBV30; D is undetermined. CDR3 length: 12 residues. From germline, CDR1 is GTSNPN and CDR2 SVGIG (reference sequence). Trimming took off 2 bases at V and 2 bases at J, with 7 bases between the two ends. CDR3: CAWSYLAYEQYF. The CDR3 DNA is TGTGCCTGGAGTTACCTGGCCTACGAGCAGTACTTC.

This chain connects TRBV5-1 to TRBJ2-7; no definite D call. V was trimmed by 1 base and J by 0 bases, leaving 17 bases between them. Germline loops: CDR1 SGHRS, CDR2 YFSETQ. The CDR3 is 17 amino acids. The CDR3 nucleotides are TGCGCCAGCAGCTTGCGGTCCGCCAAAGCCTTCTCCTACGAGCAGTACTTC. It yields the protein CASSLRSAKAFSYEQYF.

This clone was seen a few times. The chain has TRBV7-9 and TRBJ1-1; D uncertain. This CDR3 is built from 14 residues. In germline, CDR1 is SEHNR, CDR2 FQNEAQ (reference sequence). The ends were cut back, 1 base at V and 1 base at J, with 7 bases in the middle. CDR3 coding DNA: TGTGCCAGCAGCTTAGAGCATAAGAACACTGAAGCTTTCTTT. Amino acid sequence: CASSLEHKNTEAFF.

The chain links TRBV2 to TRBJ1-5, with 8 positions matching TRBD1. The CDR3 extends over 13 amino acids. Germline V gene data show CDR1 as SNHLY and CDR2 as FYNNEI. Losses at the gene ends were 5 bases for V and 4 bases for J; bases not matched to a gene: 1. The CDR3 DNA sequence: TGTGCCAGCAGTCGACAGGGGAATCAGCCCCAGCATTTT. Translation: CASSRQGNQPQHF.

The chain employs TRBV11-2 and TRBJ2-3; possibly TRBD2 for D (5 bases). The length of the CDR3 is 14 residues. From germline, CDR1 is SGHAT and CDR2 FQNNGV. Trimming removed 5 bases at V and 4 bases at J, with 13 bases between. This CDR3 is CASSRLLSADTQYF. CDR3 DNA: TGTGCCAGCAGCCGCTTACTTAGCGCAGATACGCAGTATTTT.

The chain is built from TRBV11-2 and TRBJ2-3; D perhaps matches TRBD2 (6 bases). Trimming took off 3 bases at V and 0 bases at J, with 19 bases between the two ends. The CDR3 spans 18 residues. Germline CDR1 is SGHAT and CDR2 is FQNNGV. CDR3 sequence: CASSFIGGSHPSTDTQYF. CDR3 in DNA: TGTGCCAGCAGCTTTATTGGGGGGAGTCACCCTAGCACAGATACGCAGTATTTT. The complete variable domain, with remaining parts taken from reference TRBV11-2 and TRBJ2-3, reads EAGVAQSPRYKIIEKRQSVAFWCNPISGHATLYWYQQILGQGPKLLIQFQNNGVVDDSQLPKDRFSAERLKGVDSTLKIQPAKLEDSAVYLCASSFIGGSHPSTDTQYFGPGTRLTVL.

A single count supports this clone. The rearrangement joins TRBV27 to TRBJ2-3; D unclear. Trimming pared 7 bases from V and 4 bases from J, leaving 9 bases between. The CDR3 consists of 12 residues. Germline lookup yields CDR1 MNHEY and CDR2 SMNVEV (reference sequence). The CDR3 bases are TGTGCCAGCAATACCAGTCCAGATACGCAGTATTTT. It translates to CASNTSPDTQYF.

V usage is TRBV10-3 and J usage is TRBJ2-3, with TRBD1 matching over 7 bases. V shed 8 bases and J 4 bases; nucleotides not matched to a gene: 12. The CDR3 consists of 15 residues. CDR1 is ENHRY and CDR2 is SYGVKD in the germline V gene. The chain's CDR3 is CAIGGRGQSSDTQYF. DNA for the CDR3: TGTGCCATCGGGGGACGGGGACAGTCTTCAGATACGCAGTATTTT.

V usage is TRBV7-2 and J usage is TRBJ1-3; TRBD1 matches 7 bases. V trimming: 8 bases; J trimming: 0 bases; junction bases outside the gene matches: 4. CDR3 length: 14 residues. Germline values: CDR1 SGHTA, CDR2 FQGNSA. For the CDR3, the DNA is TGTGCCAGCTGCCGGGACAGCTCTGGAAACACCATATATTTT. It is translated as CASCRDSSGNTIYF. Drawing the rest from reference TRBV7-2 and TRBJ1-3, the complete variable domain is GAGVSQSPSNKVTEKGKDVELRCDPISGHTALYWYRQSLGQGLEFLIYFQGNSAPDKSGLPSDRFSAERTGGSVSTLTIQRTQQEDSAVYLCASCRDSSGNTIYFGEGSWLTVV.

V and J are TRBV4-3 and TRBJ1-2; TRBD1 matches at 9 bases. Germline trimming cut 0 bases from V and 0 bases from J; bases unmatched to any gene: 5. CDR3 length: 17 amino acids. Per the germline V gene, CDR1 is LGHNA and CDR2 is YSLEER. The CDR3 DNA is TGCGCCAGCAGCCAAGAGGCCGGGACAGGGTCTAACTATGGCTACACCTTC. Its protein is CASSQEAGTGSNYGYTF.

V and J are TRBV19 and TRBJ1-5; D may be TRBD1 (5 bases). The CDR3 has 14 amino acids. V was clipped by 3 bases and J by 6 bases, with 12 bases between them. Germline-derived CDR1 and CDR2 are LNHDA and SQIVND (reference sequence). The CDR3 loop reads CASSMVQGFQPQHF. DNA of the CDR3: TGTGCCAGTAGTATGGTCCAGGGCTTTCAGCCCCAGCATTTT.

As for this clone: Compared with germline, one end of the junction differs, possibly owing to a read error. The sample holds other DNA sequences that translate to the same CDR3. The V and J genes are TRBV30 and TRBJ1-2, with D unresolved. Germline V gene lookup returns CDR1 GTSNPN and CDR2 SVGIG (reference sequence). The CDR3 has 12 residues. This chain's CDR3 is CAWRAPGHGYTF. The CDR3 coding sequence is TGCGCCTGGAGGGCCCCCGGGCACGGCTACACCTTC.

The chain carries TRBV7-8 and TRBJ2-7; a possible D gene is TRBD1 (6 bases). V was trimmed by 5 bases and J by 0 bases, leaving 14 bases between them. The CDR3 spans 15 residues. Germline CDR1 reads SGHVS; CDR2 reads FQNEAQ. The CDR3 here is CASSLPGQNSYEQYF. CDR3 coding DNA: TGTGCCAGCAGCCTCCCGGGACAAAACTCCTACGAGCAGTACTTC.